This TCR beta chain derives from a study of cytomegalovirus exposure and HLA in healthy donors (TCRdb year 2017). General notes on the study: The 500 to 800 repertoires of the first cohort and the 120 validation repertoires were produced on the same platform, according to a later analysis. The study was designed to test whether signatures of past pathogen exposure could be identified by cataloging public T cell receptors. In addition to the first cohort of 650 to 750 subjects, a separate validation cohort of 120 different subjects was used. The study combined high-throughput TCR immunosequencing, statistical association of individual TCRs with disease status, and machine learning to predict cytomegalovirus infection status. Study-wide conclusions, independent of this receptor: According to the authors, the approach could potentially be generalized to other disease states and immunological phenotypes. A few of the identified cytomegalovirus-associated TCR beta chains were confirmed in vitro to be specific for cytomegalovirus antigens. Of the cluster scores, about 94% were above 0 in a later analysis, which found that TCRs clustered in the first cohort also tended to co-occur in the roughly 130 validation repertoires. All 120 or so repertoires were used to score co-occurrence in the validation cohort in a later analysis, because that analysis had no HLA typing for the cohort. Cytomegalovirus status was reported to be diagnosed by the classifier with high specificity and sensitivity in both the original and validation cohorts. The study gave a list of about 150 TCR beta chains associated with cytomegalovirus. Across donors, most TCR sequences were observed very rarely, whereas some public TCRs were present in many individuals.

The CDR3 measures 10 amino acids from cysteine to phenylalanine. Here the CDR3 DNA is all that survives: 30 bases in frame from base 1. The CDR1 and CDR2 encoded by the germline V gene are SNHLY and FYNNEI. A distance of 7 bases separates the germline ends of V and J, which lose 7 bases and 7 bases respectively. As regards this clone: The specificity of this receptor is unknown. The record has no base qualities; no much larger clone is one base away.

Donors formed part of the validation cohort, which comprised 120 or so subjects and was distinct from the first cohort of under 750 subjects. Library preparation used the immunoSEQ multiplex PCR assay. For the original study's pipeline: A statistical classification framework was built to diagnose cytomegalovirus status from the catalog of TCR beta chain sequences. TCRdb obtained this table from immuneACCESS and retained in-frame rearrangements with V and J assigned. These tables miss some clones; where compared with another copy, unresolved V genes account for less than half of the shortfall, and the remainder is unexplained. V, J and clone size are those of that table, while D and trimming were read from the DNA. This sample lists about 98,000 clones; about 90% were detected once. The biggest ten clones account for about 6% of the sample.

This receptor was obtained from a man aged 18 to 30 in good health and CMV-seropositive. The receptor chain draws on TRBV2 and TRBJ1-1, with the D gene not confidently named. The specimen sequenced was PBMCs. This receptor carries the CDR3 CASIYGEAFF. Read as DNA, the sequence is TGTGCCAGCATATACGGTGAAGCTTTCTTT.